This entry lists 23 T cell receptor beta chains sequenced from one sample in a study of OX40 agonist ivuxolimab in advanced cancers. The repertoire was sequenced with immunoSEQ multiplex PCR; TCRdb's copy has only in-frame clones and lacks some. The repertoire holds around 23,000 clones, with approximately 82% as singletons. The input for sequencing was CD4+ or CD8+ T cells sorted from blood, taken in a trial of the OX40 agonist ivuxolimab. These receptors were obtained from an adult with an advanced solid tumor such as melanoma, head and neck, liver or kidney cancer.

This chain connects TRBV2 to TRBJ2-1; D ambiguous. This CDR3 is 13 amino acids long. Trimming took off 6 bases at V and 7 bases at J, with 13 bases between the two ends. Per the germline V gene, CDR1 is SNHLY and CDR2 is FYNNEI. The CDR3 loop reads CASRNRIFNEQFF. In DNA, the CDR3 is TGTGCCAGCAGGAACCGGATATTTAATGAGCAGTTCTTC.

DNA for the CDR3: TGTGCCAGCACGATAGGGGTCCGGAAGAAACAGTTCTTC. Translated: CASTIGVRKKQFF. The genes are TRBV6-5 and TRBJ2-1, with a possible D match to TRBD1 (5 bases). This CDR3 has 13 residues. Germline assignment: CDR1 MNHEY and CDR2 SVGAGI. V was clipped by 7 bases and J by 13 bases, with 20 bases between them.

The chain links TRBV7-9 to TRBJ1-3, with a tentative D call TRBD1 (6 bases). Germline loops: CDR1 SEHNR, CDR2 FQNEAQ (reference sequence). CDR3 length: 15 amino acids. With 3 bases removed from V and 0 bases from J, the gap between germline ends came to 9 bases. For the CDR3, the DNA is TGTGCCAGCAGCTTTAAGGGGGTCTCTGGAAACACCATATATTTT. It codes for CASSFKGVSGNTIYF.

CDR3 DNA: TGTGCCAGCGGGAGGTGGGACAGCACCTACGAGCAGTACTTC. Protein: CASGRWDSTYEQYF. The gene calls are TRBV6-1 and TRBJ2-7, with D maybe TRBD1 (7 bases). V lost 8 bases and J 2 bases, leaving 16 bases between the germline ends. This CDR3 region has 14 residues. Germline V gene data show CDR1 as MNHNS and CDR2 as SASEGT.

V and J are TRBV7-8 and TRBJ2-7; D gene ambiguous. V was pared by 4 bases and J by 3 bases, with 16 bases between. This CDR3 has 15 amino acids. CDR1 and CDR2 (germline): SGHVS, FQNEAQ. CDR3 region: CASSSLPDKFYEQYF. The CDR3 DNA reads as TGTGCCAGCAGCTCCCTGCCCGATAAGTTCTACGAGCAGTACTTC.

This chain connects TRBV5-4 to TRBJ2-3, with TRBD2 matching 11 bases. Per the germline V gene, CDR1 is SGHNT and CDR2 is YYREEE (reference sequence). V was pared by 0 bases and J by 2 bases, with 5 bases of the junction left unmatched. The CDR3 is 17 residues long. This CDR3 reads CASSLEIAGGYTDTQYF. The CDR3 nucleotides are TGTGCCAGCAGCTTGGAGATAGCGGGAGGGTACACAGATACGCAGTATTTT.

The rearrangement links TRBV30 to TRBJ2-2, with TRBD2 as a possible D gene (5 bases). The ends were cut back, 2 bases at V and 0 bases at J, with 10 bases in the middle. CDR1 and CDR2 from the germline V gene are GTSNPN and SVGIG (reference sequence). This CDR3 has 15 residues. The CDR3 DNA reads TGTGCCTGGAGTAAACTAGGAGCGAACACCGGGGAGCTGTTTTTT. Translation gives CAWSKLGANTGELFF.

A remark on this clone: At one end, the junction sequence differs from germline, possibly due to a read error. The V gene is TRBV7-7, the J gene TRBJ2-6; D is unclear. Germline loops: CDR1 SSHAT, CDR2 FNYEAQ (reference sequence). This CDR3 spans 13 amino acids. The CDR3 protein is CASSFSGANVLTF. CDR3 coding DNA: TGTGCTAGCAGCTTTTCTGGGGCCAACGTCCTGACTTTC. Using reference TRBV7-7 and TRBJ2-6 for the parts outside the CDR3, the full variable domain is GAGVSQSPRYKVTKRGQDVTLRCDPISSHATLYWYQQALGQGPEFLTYFNYEAQPDKSGLPSDRFSAERPEGSISTLTIQRTEQRDSAMYRCASSFSGANVLTFGAGSRLTVL.

This chain links TRBV6-1 with TRBJ2-7; TRBD1 agrees at 7 bases. With 6 bases clipped from V and 1 base from J, the junction kept 6 bases outside the gene matches. The CDR3 length is 14 residues. Per the germline V gene, CDR1 is MNHNS and CDR2 is SASEGT. CDR3 coding DNA: TGTGCCAGCAGACCCGACAGGGCATCCTACGAGCAGTACTTC. It translates to CASRPDRASYEQYF.

The chain carries TRBV14 and TRBJ2-7; the D gene is possibly TRBD2 (6 bases). The length of the CDR3 is 15 residues. V lost 2 bases to trimming and J lost 2 bases, with 13 bases between them. Germline CDR1 is SGHDN and CDR2 is FVKESK. CDR3 in amino acids: CASSQSREITYEQYF. CDR3 DNA: TGTGCCAGCAGCCAATCACGGGAGATTACCTACGAGCAGTACTTC.

The chain recombines TRBV9 with TRBJ2-2; D is ambiguous. Germline values: CDR1 SGDLS, CDR2 YYNGEE. This CDR3 has 12 amino acids. The ends were cut back, 0 bases at V and 8 bases at J, with 5 bases in the middle. DNA of the CDR3: TGTGCCAGCAGCGTAGTGAGGGGGGAGCTGTTTTTT. Translation gives CASSVVRGELFF.

The chain is built from TRBV11-2 and TRBJ1-6; 8 bases line up with TRBD1. Trimming removed 5 bases from V and 6 bases from J; junction bases left unmatched: 6. The germline CDR1 and CDR2 sequences are SGHAT and FQNNGV. This CDR3 is 15 amino acids long. The chain's CDR3 is CASSGDRGVNSPLHF. DNA for the CDR3: TGTGCCAGCAGCGGAGACAGGGGCGTTAATTCACCCCTCCACTTT.

This sequence joins TRBV19 and TRBJ2-1; D might be TRBD2 (5 bases). The CDR3 runs to 14 residues. Deletions cut 4 bases from V and 6 bases from J, with 13 bases between. Germline-derived CDR1 and CDR2 are LNHDA and SQIVND (reference sequence). CDR3 nucleotide sequence: TGTGCCAGTAGTACTCCAACTAGTATCAATGAGCAGTTCTTC. Encoded protein: CASSTPTSINEQFF. Supplemented by reference TRBV19 and TRBJ2-1, the full variable domain reads DGGITQSPKYLFRKEGQNVTLSCEQNLNHDAMYWYRQDPGQGLRLIYYSQIVNDFQKGDIAEGYSVSREKKESFPLTVTSAQKNPTAFYLCASSTPTSINEQFFGPGTRLTVL.

The V gene is TRBV19, the J gene TRBJ2-1; 7 bases agree with TRBD2. J gave up 10 bases and V 5 bases, and 14 bases lay outside the gene matches. This CDR3 spans 15 amino acids. Germline V gives CDR1 LNHDA, CDR2 SQIVND (reference sequence). The CDR3 reads CASSDGASGRMEQFF. For the CDR3, the DNA is TGTGCCAGTAGTGACGGGGCTAGCGGTAGAATGGAGCAGTTCTTC.

The chain combines TRBV11-3 with TRBJ2-6; a possible D gene is TRBD2 (5 bases). The ends were cut back, 3 bases at V and 0 bases at J, with 9 bases in the middle. Germline V CDR1 and CDR2: SGHNT, YENEEA. The CDR3 contains 16 residues. As DNA, the CDR3 is TGTGCCAGCAGCTTTAGAGAGGGCTCTGGGGCCAACGTCCTGACTTTC. Protein sequence: CASSFREGSGANVLTF.

The chain carries TRBV7-3 and TRBJ2-7, with TRBD1 identical over 8 bases. Germline V lookup: CDR1 SGHTA, CDR2 FQGTGA. The CDR3 sequence is 15 residues long. V gave up 5 bases and J gave up 0 bases; unmatched junction bases: 6. Written as DNA, the CDR3 is TGTGCCAGCAGCGAAACAGGGGGGAGCTCCTACGAGCAGTACTTC. Translation: CASSETGGSSYEQYF.

This rearrangement joins TRBV11-2 to TRBJ2-5; 10 bases map to TRBD1. CDR3 length equals 19 residues. V trimming: 7 bases; J trimming: 3 bases; junction bases outside the gene matches: 20. The germline gives CDR1 SGHAT, CDR2 FQNNGV. The CDR3 region is CASTPRFPGQGMGEETQYF. CDR3 nucleotides: TGTGCCAGCACCCCCCGCTTTCCGGGACAGGGGATGGGAGAAGAGACCCAGTACTTC.

The rearrangement joins TRBV28 to TRBJ1-1; D might be TRBD1 (6 bases). Germline V gene lookup returns CDR1 MDHEN and CDR2 SYDVKM. V gave up 4 bases and J gave up 6 bases, with 9 bases separating them. The CDR3 has 12 residues. This CDR3 is CASSSTGPEAFF. DNA of the CDR3: TGTGCCAGCAGTTCGACAGGACCTGAAGCTTTCTTT.

The rearrangement links TRBV5-6 to TRBJ2-7; D could derive from TRBD1 or TRBD2 (5 bases each). Trimming took 6 bases from V and 0 from J, leaving 10 bases between them. Germline CDR1 and CDR2: SGHDT and YYEEEE. The CDR3 is 13 residues long. CDR3 amino acids: CASIGDDSYEQYF. CDR3 bases: TGTGCCAGCATAGGGGACGACTCCTACGAGCAGTACTTC.

V usage is TRBV27 and J usage is TRBJ1-5; 7 nucleotides line up with TRBD1. This CDR3 has 17 residues. V shed 8 bases, J shed 2 bases, and the junction held 15 bases outside the gene matches. Germline V lookup: CDR1 MNHEY, CDR2 SMNVEV (reference sequence). DNA of the CDR3: TGTGCCAGCTCAACCGGGACAGTTATTTCGGGCAATCAGCCCCAGCATTTT. Protein product: CASSTGTVISGNQPQHF.

This sequence joins TRBV6-5 and TRBJ1-1; unclear D gene. This CDR3 has 15 residues. Germline CDR1 reads MNHEY; CDR2 reads SVGAGI. Trimming shortened V by 3 bases and J by 0 bases, and 11 bases separated the two germline ends. CDR3 in amino acids: CASSYMPSMNTEAFF. CDR3 DNA sequence: TGTGCCAGCAGTTATATGCCCAGCATGAACACTGAAGCTTTCTTT.

The chain employs TRBV19 and TRBJ1-1; TRBD1 matches 9 bases. The CDR3 runs 14 residues. From germline, CDR1 is LNHDA and CDR2 SQIVND (reference sequence). V dropped 5 bases and J dropped 1; count of bases not matched to a gene: 2. The CDR3 DNA reads TGTGCCAGTAGTGGGGGACAGGGGAACACTGAAGCTTTCTTT. Its translation: CASSGGQGNTEAFF.

This sequence joins TRBV6-5 and TRBJ2-7; no clear D gene. From germline, CDR1 is MNHEY and CDR2 SVGAGI. V lost 5 bases to trimming and J lost 3 bases, with 14 bases between them. The CDR3 contains 14 residues. CDR3 sequence: CASSETHINYEQYF. CDR3 nucleotides: TGTGCCAGCAGTGAAACACACATTAACTACGAGCAGTACTTC.